This is a list of T cell receptor beta chains from one sample in a study of OX40 agonist ivuxolimab in advanced cancers. Sequenced by immunoSEQ multiplex PCR; TCRdb stores in-frame clones only, minus some. The table includes 100,000 or so clones, approximately 90% detected once. This sample comprised CD4+ or CD8+ T cells sorted from blood, obtained in a trial of the OX40 agonist ivuxolimab. The receptors were gathered from an adult with an advanced solid tumor such as melanoma, head and neck, liver or kidney cancer. Both conserved end residues are part of each CDR3. Not every row has a clone size; where given, it reads once, few, many or a size class.

>TRBJ2-5|TRBV7-6|.
CASSARDSFRETQYF
>TRBJ2-1|TRBV9|.
CASSFSGTYFNEQFF
>TRBJ2-1|TRBV5-1|once
CASSQGLAGGNNEQFF
>TRBJ2-1|TRBV28|.
CASRGSIYNEQFF
>TRBJ2-7|TRBV7-9|once
CASSLALGTTSYEQYF
>TRBJ1-4|TRBV5-6|.
CASSLARANEKLFF
>TRBJ1-2|TRBV7-2|.
CASSSDRGYGYTF
>TRBJ2-2|TRBV28|.
CACLRSNTGELFF
>TRBJ2-5|TRBV5-1|.
CASSSNPGGAETQYF
>TRBJ2-1|TRBV5-1|.
CASSLRTSDEQFF
>TRBJ1-5|TRBV10-3|.
CAIKQGPAGNQPQHF
>TRBJ1-2|TRBV5-5|.
CASSLMGSGYTF
>TRBJ2-1|TRBV18|.
CASCPGLGDNEQFF
>TRBJ2-1|TRBV6-5|.
CASSPGQGPYNEQFF
>TRBJ1-5|TRBV6-5|.
CASSYKGGSNQPQHF
>TRBJ1-1|TRBV7-9|once
CASSPRLANTEAFF
>TRBJ1-3|TRBV5-6|.
CASSLASLMMGSGNTIYF
>TRBJ2-6|TRBV6-4|.
CASSASWSGANVLTF
>TRBJ1-3|TRBV14|.
CASSQSWTLALLSGNTIYF
>TRBJ2-1|TRBV7-2|.
CASSLAGGIDEQFF
>TRBJ2-3|TRBV7-9|.
CASSLPPRLAGGKDTQYF
>TRBJ2-7|TRBV7-2|once
CASSFRWTSGTTYEQYF
>TRBJ2-7|TRBV19|.
CASTRTPGAGEQYF
>TRBJ2-7|TRBV7-9|.
CASSKGGRVGSAYEQYF
>TRBJ2-3|TRBV29-1|.
CSVDDHRRGTDTQYF
>TRBJ2-5|TRBV7-3|.
CASSLDGPGGRETQYF
>TRBJ2-3|TRBV18|.
CASSSTGTSDTQYF
>TRBJ1-2|TRBV19|once
CASSPTGDGYTF
>TRBJ1-1|TRBV4-3|.
CASSQNPGVPNTEAFF
>TRBJ1-2|TRBV14|.
CASSHGPSYGYTF
>TRBJ2-1|TRBV7-6|.
CASSYTPGQGDRRFF
>TRBJ2-7|TRBV28|.
CASSLPPGDEQYF
>TRBJ1-5|TRBV7-9|.
CASSSSTGLNQPQHF
>TRBJ1-1|TRBV6-6|.
CASTGQGAYTEAFF
>TRBJ2-7|TRBV6-5|.
CASSYGGFPIYEQYF
>TRBJ1-5|TRBV7-2|.
CASSLDRSPNQPQHF
>TRBJ2-1|TRBV23-1|.
CASSRGQGDWSADSYNEQFF
>TRBJ2-1|TRBV7-2|.
CASSQDRGYEQFF